The present T cell receptor (beta chain) was sequenced within a study of CD8 T cells in ankylosing spondylitis. Study-wide findings and caveats: Researchers reportedly found disease-linked clones significantly enriched in matched ankylosing spondylitis synovial fluid. Some of these motif variants have turned up before, in reports on reactive arthritis synovial fluid and blood.

Trimming stripped 6 bases from V and 0 bases from J, with 11 bases between. CDR1 and CDR2 (germline): ENHRY, SYGVKD. The CDR3 covers 15 residues. A quantitative 5'-RACE method, one with molecular barcodes, was used to make TCR beta libraries. TCRdb reanalysed the 5' RACE reads using MiXCR and keeps one entry per CDR3 protein. The sample shows a few hundred thousand distinct CDR3 sequences, 20% to 25% of them seen only once. Concerning this clonotype: The antigen is undetermined.

The source is a male donor with ankylosing spondylitis or in good health (not recorded which). This rearrangement joins TRBV10-3 to TRBJ2-2; the D gene is possibly TRBD2 (6 bases). Input material: blood, either unsorted or a sorted T cell fraction (not recorded which). The CDR3 sequence is CAISRLETNTGELFF. DNA for the CDR3: TGTGCCATCAGCAGACTAGAGACGAACACCGGGGAGCTGTTTTTT.